This entry features one T cell receptor (beta chain) sequence. The data stem from a study of technical replicates of blood from a few donors. The germline V gene encodes CDR1 MNHNS and CDR2 SASEGT. V lost 8 bases to trimming and J lost 6 bases; unmatched junction nucleotides: 5. This CDR3 has 13 residues. Here immunoSEQ multiplex PCR was the method, and the copy in TCRdb shows in-frame clones only, minus some. This table holds 85,000 to 100,000 clones, 90% to 97% found once. This chain joins TRBV6-1 and TRBJ1-5, with 9 bases identical to TRBD1. The material sequenced was T cells isolated from PBMCs. The sequence derives from a human donor in good health. The DNA for the CDR3 is TGTGCCAGCGGGGACAGGGAAAGTCAGCCCCAGCATTTT. Its translation: CASGDRESQPQHF.